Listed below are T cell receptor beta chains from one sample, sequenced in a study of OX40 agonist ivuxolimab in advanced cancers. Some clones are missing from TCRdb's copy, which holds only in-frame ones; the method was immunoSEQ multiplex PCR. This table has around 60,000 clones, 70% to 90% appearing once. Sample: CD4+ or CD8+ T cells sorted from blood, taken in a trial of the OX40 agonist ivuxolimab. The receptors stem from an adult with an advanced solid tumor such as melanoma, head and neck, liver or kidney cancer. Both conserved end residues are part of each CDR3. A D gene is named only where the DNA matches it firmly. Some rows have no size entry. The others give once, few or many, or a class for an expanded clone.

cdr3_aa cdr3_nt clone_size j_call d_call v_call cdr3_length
CASPPSGKGTDTQYF TGTGCCAGCCCACCATCGGGGAAGGGGACAGATACGCAGTATTTT - TRBJ2-3 - TRBV18 15
CASGGMTFNGYTF TGTGCCAGCGGGGGGATGACGTTCAATGGCTACACCTTC few TRBJ1-2 - TRBV27 13
CASSEATRGRGTEAFF TGTGCCAGCAGTGAAGCGACAAGGGGCCGGGGCACTGAAGCTTTCTTT - TRBJ1-1 - TRBV2 16
CASSPKGIGQNTGELFF TGTGCCAGCAGCCCGAAAGGGATCGGACAGAACACCGGGGAGCTGTTTTTT - TRBJ2-2 - TRBV11-3 17
CASRSGDTEAFF TGTGCCAGCAGATCAGGGGACACTGAAGCTTTCTTT medium-sized TRBJ1-1 - TRBV6-5 12
CASSTQTSGGSYEQYF TGTGCCAGCAGCACGCAGACAAGCGGGGGTTCCTACGAGCAGTACTTC - TRBJ2-7 TRBD2 TRBV7-2 16
CASSLASGTTYEQYF TGTGCCAGCAGCTTGGCTAGCGGGACAACCTACGAGCAGTACTTC many TRBJ2-7 TRBD2 TRBV7-7 15
CASSQDHAGVYGYTF TGCGCCAGCAGCCAAGATCATGCAGGGGTCTATGGCTACACCTTC - TRBJ1-2 - TRBV4-1 15
CASSPTREANYGYTF TGTGCCAGCAGCCCAACACGGGAGGCTAACTATGGCTACACCTTC - TRBJ1-2 - TRBV7-9 15
CASSRQSLATNEKLFF TGTGCCAGCTCTCGTCAGAGTCTTGCAACTAATGAAAAACTGTTTTTT - TRBJ1-4 - TRBV2 16
CATSKLGGLGNQPQHF TGTGCCACCAGCAAATTGGGAGGGCTCGGCAATCAGCCCCAGCATTTT - TRBJ1-5 - TRBV15 16
CASSPYTSVPGGYNEQFF TGTGCCAGCTCACCTTATACTAGCGTCCCGGGAGGCTACAATGAGCAGTTCTTC - TRBJ2-1 TRBD2 TRBV18 18
CASSFLSRDTGELFF TGTGCCAGCAGCTTTCTAAGCAGGGACACCGGGGAGCTGTTTTTT - TRBJ2-2 - TRBV7-2 15
CASRLGTTGNTIYF TGTGCCAGCAGACTCGGGACCACTGGAAACACCATATATTTT medium-sized TRBJ1-3 - TRBV2 14
CASSAQGSSTGELFF TGTGCCAGCAGCGCCCAGGGTAGCAGCACCGGGGAGCTGTTTTTT - TRBJ2-2 - TRBV9 15
CASSQHDRGNEKLFF TGCGCCAGCAGCCAACACGACAGGGGAAATGAAAAACTGTTTTTT - TRBJ1-4 TRBD1 TRBV4-1 15
CASRRTGDIIEQFF TGTGCCAGCAGGAGGACAGGGGATATCATTGAGCAGTTCTTC - TRBJ2-1 TRBD1 TRBV6-5 14
CASSLAGGGLSYTF TGTGCCAGCAGCCTCGCGGGAGGGGGGTTGTCCTACACCTTC - TRBJ1-2 - TRBV9 14
CASSLKMTGGAFYEQYF TGCGCCAGCAGCTTGAAAATGACAGGGGGCGCGTTCTACGAGCAGTACTTC once TRBJ2-7 TRBD1 TRBV5-1 17
CASSGKVIVGRTGELFF TGTGCCAGCAGCGGGAAGGTAATCGTTGGGCGGACCGGGGAGCTGTTTTTT - TRBJ2-2 - TRBV5-6 17
CASSFSGQPQHF TGTGCCAGCAGTTTTTCGGGGCAGCCCCAGCATTTT - TRBJ1-5 - TRBV28 12
CASSVTGQRNEQYF TGTGCCAGCAGCGTAACGGGACAGCGGAACGAGCAGTACTTC - TRBJ2-7 TRBD1 TRBV5-3 14
CASSEGVAGRYNEQFF TGTGCCAGCAGTGAAGGGGTAGCGGGAAGGTACAATGAGCAGTTCTTC - TRBJ2-1 TRBD2 TRBV25-1 16
CASSSGLAGSTDTQYF TGTGCCAGCAGCTCGGGACTAGCGGGAAGCACAGATACGCAGTATTTT - TRBJ2-3 TRBD2 TRBV7-9 16
CASSVSGIQETQYF TGTGCCAGCAGCGTTAGTGGGATTCAAGAGACCCAGTACTTC - TRBJ2-5 - TRBV9 14
CASSRRDNYGYTF TGCGCCAGCAGCCGAAGGGACAACTATGGCTACACCTTC - TRBJ1-2 - TRBV5-1 13
CASSPWVGISGANVLTF TGTGCCAGCAGCCCCTGGGTAGGGATTAGTGGGGCCAACGTCCTGACTTTC - TRBJ2-6 - TRBV9 17
CASRGLAEETQYF TGTGCCAGCAGAGGACTAGCGGAAGAGACCCAGTACTTC - TRBJ2-5 TRBD2 TRBV6-5 13
CASSSFSRAVINQPQHF TGTGCCAGCAGCTCATTCTCCCGGGCCGTGATAAATCAGCCCCAGCATTTT once TRBJ1-5 - TRBV5-5 17
CTSSLEGNSNQPQHF TGTACCAGCAGTTTGGAGGGAAATAGCAATCAGCCCCAGCATTTT - TRBJ1-5 - TRBV27 15
CASSLGSNYGYTF TGCGCCAGCAGCTTGGGCAGTAACTATGGCTACACCTTC few TRBJ1-2 - TRBV5-1 13
CASSVMRGAHEKLFF TGTGCCAGCAGCGTGATGAGGGGAGCCCATGAAAAACTGTTTTTT - TRBJ1-4 - TRBV2 15
CASSPFGAQGMNTEAFF TGTGCCAGCTCACCCTTCGGAGCACAGGGAATGAACACTGAAGCTTTCTTT - TRBJ1-1 - TRBV18 17
CASSLRSLTSGYEQYF TGTGCCAGCAGCTTAAGGTCCCTGACTAGCGGCTACGAGCAGTACTTC - TRBJ2-7 TRBD2 TRBV11-2 16
CASSIKTSGANVLTF TGTGCCAGCAGCATAAAAACCTCTGGGGCCAACGTCCTGACTTTC few TRBJ2-6 - TRBV5-4 15
CASRRDTNEKLFF TGTGCCAGCAGGAGGGACACTAATGAAAAACTGTTTTTT - TRBJ1-4 - TRBV6-6 13
CASRGAKNIQYF TGTGCCTCCAGGGGGGCGAAAAACATTCAGTACTTC - TRBJ2-4 - TRBV6-5 12
CASSLMTSGRHSEQYF TGTGCCAGCAGCTTGATGACTAGCGGGAGGCATTCCGAGCAGTACTTC - TRBJ2-7 TRBD2 TRBV5-4 16
CASSSSAVGLYNEQFF TGCGCCAGCAGCTCATCTGCCGTGGGCCTATACAATGAGCAGTTCTTC few TRBJ2-1 - TRBV5-1 16
CASSGTGESTDTQYF TGCGCCAGCAGCGGGACGGGAGAAAGCACAGATACGCAGTATTTT - TRBJ2-3 - TRBV5-1 15
CASGLPRGTSGELFF TGTGCTAGTGGTCTCCCGCGGGGGACGTCCGGGGAGCTGTTTTTT - TRBJ2-2 TRBD2 TRBV12-5 15
CASSQGEFQPQHF TGTGCCAGCAGTCAGGGGGAGTTCCAGCCCCAGCATTTT - TRBJ1-5 TRBD1 TRBV5-6 13
CAISGPSTDTQYF TGTGCCATCTCCGGGCCTAGCACAGATACGCAGTATTTT once TRBJ2-3 - TRBV10-3 13
CASSTRQTYTDTQYF TGTGCCAGCAGTACCCGACAGACCTACACAGATACGCAGTATTTT - TRBJ2-3 - TRBV27 15
CASSLDGLNTGELFF TGTGCCAGCAGCCTTGACGGACTGAACACCGGGGAGCTGTTTTTT - TRBJ2-2 - TRBV7-8 15